The 23 T cell receptor beta chains in this list originate from one sample, sequenced in a study of patients and donors after allogeneic stem cell transplantation. TCRdb processed the RT-PCR reads anew with MiXCR; each CDR3 protein has one entry. The repertoire holds some 960,000 distinct CDR3 sequences, with over 15% as singletons. The material sequenced was blood, either unsorted or a sorted T cell fraction (not recorded which). The source of these receptors is a human donor who was either an allogeneic HSCT recipient or a stem cell or donor lymphocyte infusion donor (not recorded which). It is not recorded whose cells these are; they may come from a transplant donor.

This clonotype was counted between two and nine times. The V gene is TRBV29-1, the J gene TRBJ2-7, with 8 bases matching TRBD1. Germline CDR1 is SQVTM and CDR2 is ANQGSEA. The V and J ends lost 5 bases and 4 bases, in that order; junction bases with no gene match: 7. This CDR3 comprises 13 residues. The CDR3 protein is CSVWGQGAYEQYF. DNA of the CDR3: TGCAGCGTTTGGGGGCAGGGGGCGTACGAGCAGTACTTC.

Written as DNA, the CDR3 is TGTGCCAGCAGCCTATACCGGGACAGGGGTAATTCACCCCTCCACTTT. Protein: CASSLYRDRGNSPLHF. The chain employs TRBV12-3 or TRBV12-4 and TRBJ1-6, with 10 positions matching TRBD1. Trimming at V came to 6 bases and at J to 6 bases, leaving 8 bases not matched to a gene. The CDR3 has 16 amino acids.

This clonotype has more than one count but fewer than ten. The chain carries TRBV4-2 and TRBJ1-4, with TRBD1 as a possible D gene (6 bases). This CDR3 is 16 amino acids long. Trimming pared 4 bases from V and 7 bases from J, leaving 19 bases between. CDR1 LGHNA and CDR2 YNFKEQ come from the germline V gene. CDR3 nucleotide sequence: TGTGCCAGCAGCCTTCTCCAACAGGGAGCGGGTGAAAAACTGTTTTTT. The encoded protein is CASSLLQQGAGEKLFF.

The rearrangement uses TRBV6-1 and TRBJ1-4; D not resolved. This CDR3 region has 13 residues. V was pared by 0 bases and J by 8 bases, with 7 bases between. Looked up from germline, CDR1 is MNHNS and CDR2 is SASEGT. This CDR3 reads CASSEAGYEKLFF. CDR3 in DNA: TGTGCCAGCAGTGAAGCGGGATACGAAAAACTGTTTTTT.

The rearrangement links TRBV27 to TRBJ2-7; the D gene is possibly TRBD2 (5 bases). This CDR3 is built from 15 residues. CDR1 is MNHEY and CDR2 is SMNVEV in the germline V gene (reference sequence). V shed 2 bases and J shed 3 bases, with 14 bases lying between them. The CDR3 nucleotides read TGTGCCAGCAGTTTACTAGGAGGAAGGGACTACGAGCAGTACTTC. Encoded protein: CASSLLGGRDYEQYF.

This clonotype was observed at least ten times. This chain uses TRBV12-3 or TRBV12-4 with TRBJ2-3, with D perhaps TRBD1 (6 bases). This CDR3 spans 15 amino acids. V lost 7 bases, J lost 3 bases, and 17 bases lay in between. CDR3 in DNA: TGTGCCAGCAACTTGGACACGAGGGGGACAGATACGCAGTATTTT. This translates into CASNLDTRGTDTQYF.

This chain uses TRBV29-1 with TRBJ2-1; the D is unclear. The CDR3 totals 13 residues. Trimming pared 6 bases from V and 7 bases from J, leaving 16 bases between. Germline V CDR1 and CDR2: SQVTM, ANQGSEA. CDR3 sequence: CSVETGHENEQFF. As DNA, the CDR3 is TGCAGCGTGGAAACCGGGCATGAGAATGAGCAGTTCTTC.

This clonotype was counted between two and nine times. The chain has TRBV14 and TRBJ2-1, with 14 bases lining up with TRBD2. Germline assignment: CDR1 SGHDN and CDR2 FVKESK. CDR3 length: 21 amino acids. J lost 0 bases, V lost 0 bases, and 10 bases had no gene match. Here the CDR3 DNA reads TGTGCCAGCAGCCAAGAAGCTCGGACTAGCGGGAGGCCGAGCTCCTACAATGAGCAGTTCTTC. Translation: CASSQEARTSGRPSSYNEQFF. Looking up the rest from reference TRBV14 and TRBJ2-1 gives the full variable domain: EAGVTQFPSHSVIEKGQTVTLRCDPISGHDNLYWYRRVMGKEIKFLLHFVKESKQDESGMPNNRFLAERTGGTYSTLKVQPAELEDSGVYFCASSQEARTSGRPSSYNEQFFGPGTRLTVL.

This chain links TRBV11-2 with TRBJ2-3; 7 positions match TRBD2. This CDR3 is built from 18 residues. Per germline, CDR1 SGHAT and CDR2 FQNNGV. With 4 bases clipped from V and 5 bases from J, the junction kept 18 bases outside the gene matches. CDR3 coding DNA: TGTGCCAGCAGCTCCTCGCCAGGCGGGAGTAAGTTTGTAGATACGCAGTATTTT. Amino acid sequence: CASSSSPGGSKFVDTQYF.

This clonotype was recorded once. J is TRBJ2-3 and V is TRBV20-1; D is possibly TRBD2 (6 bases). This CDR3 spans 12 amino acids. Trimming removed 6 bases from V and 6 bases from J, with 13 bases in between. CDR1 and CDR2 (germline): DFQATT, SNEGSKA (reference sequence). CDR3 in amino acids: CSAAKTSDTQYF. In DNA form, the CDR3 reads TGCAGTGCCGCTAAAACTAGCGATACGCAGTATTTT.

This clonotype occurred a few times. V is TRBV6-4 and J is TRBJ2-1; TRBD2 matches at 9 bases. After removal of 3 bases from V and 6 bases from J, the junction contained 12 bases not matched to a gene. This CDR3 is 17 amino acids long. The germline gives CDR1 MRHNA, CDR2 SNTAGT. CDR3: CASSESRIAGALNEQFF. CDR3 in DNA: TGTGCCAGCAGTGAAAGTAGAATAGCGGGGGCCCTCAATGAGCAGTTCTTC.

This clonotype was counted a few times. A read error may produce the germline difference seen at one junction end. This chain connects TRBV6-2 or TRBV6-3 to TRBJ2-5; D is perhaps TRBD1 (6 bases). CDR1 MNHEY and CDR2 SVGEGT come from the germline V gene. The CDR3 is 11 residues long. The CDR3 nucleotides are TGTGCCAGCAGTGACCGGGACAATCAGAGCTTC. Its translation is CASSDRDNQSF.

This clonotype occurred many times. The chain uses TRBV6-5 and TRBJ2-5, with 10 positions matching TRBD2. Germline lookup yields CDR1 MNHEY and CDR2 SVGAGI. The J segment lost 4 bases and the V segment lost 0 bases, leaving 5 bases of the junction unmatched. The CDR3 extends over 16 amino acids. CDR3 in amino acids: CASSYSTLAGVETQYF. CDR3 in DNA: TGTGCCAGCAGTTACTCGACTCTAGCGGGAGTAGAGACCCAGTACTTC.

This clonotype was seen at least ten times. The chain carries TRBV12-3 or TRBV12-4 and TRBJ2-1; weak D call: TRBD2 (5 bases). Trimming cost V 5 bases and J 6 bases, with 20 bases left between them. The CDR3 is 16 amino acids. CDR3 nucleotide sequence: TGTGCCAGCAGTCCTGGACTTGACGGCCCACCCAATGAGCAGTTCTTC. Translation: CASSPGLDGPPNEQFF.

The chain links TRBV7-2 to TRBJ2-3; TRBD2 matches 8 bases. The CDR3 totals 16 residues. V was clipped by 8 bases and J by 0 bases; unmatched bases: 10. The V gene's germline CDR1 is SGHTA and CDR2 FQGNSA. CDR3 sequence (DNA): TGTGCCAGCCGGCGGGGGGCCCTCCTTAGCACAGATACGCAGTATTTT. It translates to CASRRGALLSTDTQYF.

The sample holds a few counts of this clonotype. The chain links TRBV20-1 to TRBJ2-2, with 8 positions matching TRBD1. The CDR3 extends over 18 amino acids. V dropped 5 bases and J dropped 3; count of bases not matched to a gene: 17. In germline, CDR1 is DFQATT, CDR2 SNEGSKA (reference sequence). The CDR3 reads CSAATREDRDIDTGELFF. CDR3 nucleotide sequence: TGCAGTGCTGCCACGAGGGAGGACAGGGATATTGACACCGGGGAGCTGTTTTTT.

This chain links TRBV6-1 with TRBJ2-7; D possibly corresponds to TRBD1 (5 bases). Germline CDR1 reads MNHNS; CDR2 reads SASEGT. The length of the CDR3 is 13 residues. The V end was cut by 8 bases, the J end by 5 bases, with 16 bases between. CDR3 region: CASSRNQGHEQYF. Written as DNA, the CDR3 is TGTGCCAGCTCCCGGAATCAGGGCCACGAGCAGTACTTC.

This clonotype was observed a few times. V gene TRBV7-9 combines with J gene TRBJ2-7, with D possibly being TRBD1 or TRBD2 (5 bases each). CDR3 length equals 15 residues. V dropped 4 bases and J dropped 0 bases, with 13 bases sitting between them. The germline CDR1 and CDR2 sequences are SEHNR and FQNEAQ (reference sequence). DNA for the CDR3: TGTGCCAGCAGCTGGGGCGTAGGGAGCTCCTACGAGCAGTACTTC. This translates into CASSWGVGSSYEQYF.

This clonotype was recorded at least ten times. V usage is TRBV20-1 and J usage is TRBJ1-5; no reliable D call. This CDR3 has 13 amino acids. V lost 6 bases to trimming and J lost 2 bases, with 11 bases between them. Germline CDR1 DFQATT, CDR2 SNEGSKA (reference sequence). DNA for the CDR3: TGCAGTGCCTGTGGTGAACGCAATCAGCCCCAGCATTTT. Translating gives CSACGERNQPQHF.

This clonotype was seen many times. V usage is TRBV12-3 or TRBV12-4 and J usage is TRBJ1-5; no firm D call. The CDR3 runs to 13 residues. The V and J ends lost 4 bases and 5 bases respectively, with 9 bases between them. The DNA of the CDR3 is TGTGCCAGCAGTTCCAACGGTCATCAGCCCCAGCATTTT. The encoded protein is CASSSNGHQPQHF.

This chain uses TRBV20-1 with TRBJ2-5; TRBD1 might be the D (6 bases). V lost 5 bases to trimming and J lost 7 bases, with 23 bases between them. CDR3 length: 15 amino acids. Germline V lookup: CDR1 DFQATT, CDR2 SNEGSKA (reference sequence). CDR3 residues: CSAPREGLVGATQYF. As DNA, the CDR3 is TGCAGTGCTCCCCGTGAGGGGCTGGTGGGGGCGACCCAGTACTTC.

This chain links TRBV10-3 with TRBJ2-3; 14 bases align to TRBD2. The CDR3 runs 17 residues. CDR1 and CDR2 (germline): ENHRY, SYGVKD. V was clipped by 4 bases and J by 1 base; unmatched bases: 4. The DNA for the CDR3 is TGTGCCATCAGTGGGGGGACTAGCGGGGGCGGCACAGATACGCAGTATTTT. Its protein is CAISGGTSGGGTDTQYF.

This clonotype has a handful of counts. The genes are TRBV6-2 or TRBV6-3 and TRBJ1-2; no reliable D call. The CDR3 consists of 13 residues. The germline gives CDR1 MNHEY, CDR2 SVGEGT. V dropped 0 bases and J dropped 12 bases, with 14 bases sitting between them. In DNA form, the CDR3 reads TGTGCCAGCAGTTACTCCGAAGTGCCACGCCACACCTTC. This translates into CASSYSEVPRHTF.